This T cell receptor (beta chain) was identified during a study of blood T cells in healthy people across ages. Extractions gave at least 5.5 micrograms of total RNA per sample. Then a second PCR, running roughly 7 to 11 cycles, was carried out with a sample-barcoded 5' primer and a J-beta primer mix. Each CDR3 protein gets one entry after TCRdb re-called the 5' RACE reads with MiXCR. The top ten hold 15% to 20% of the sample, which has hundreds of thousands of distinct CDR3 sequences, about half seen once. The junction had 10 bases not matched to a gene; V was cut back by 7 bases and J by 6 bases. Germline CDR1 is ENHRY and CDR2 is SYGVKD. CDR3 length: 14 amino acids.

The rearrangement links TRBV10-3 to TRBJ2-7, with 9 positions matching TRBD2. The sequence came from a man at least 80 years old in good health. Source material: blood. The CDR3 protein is CAIIDSGSVSEQYF. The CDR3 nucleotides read TGTGCCATCATAGATAGCGGGAGTGTCTCCGAGCAGTACTTC.